Listed here are 18 T cell receptor beta chains from one sample, sequenced in a study of tumor and adjacent non-tumor tissue in lung cancer. RNA was extracted from bulk tissue without any cell sorting. A modified ARM-PCR protocol with three rounds of nested PCR amplified TCRbeta. Each CDR3 protein is one row after TCRdb ran MiXCR on the multiplex PCR reads. This table holds 120,000 to 150,000 distinct CDR3 sequences, roughly 70% found once. Input material: lung tumor tissue. The receptors come from a man in his 60s with small cell lung cancer.

On this clonotype: A much larger clone differs by one base, so this may be a read error. This chain's CDR3 is CASNLEIYSPLHF. CDR3 in DNA: TGTGCCAGCAACTTGGAGATCTACTCTCCCCTCCACTTT. V and J are TRBV5-5 and TRBJ1-6, with no clear D. Germline CDR1 is SGHKS and CDR2 is YYEKEE (reference sequence). CDR3 length: 13 amino acids.

This clonotype came up a few times. One base away lies a much larger clone, so this may be a sequencing read error. The rearrangement joins TRBV29-1 to TRBJ2-5; D ambiguous. The CDR3 totals 12 residues. From germline, CDR1 is SQVTM and CDR2 ANQGSEA. The V end was cut by 7 bases, the J end by 1 base, with 10 bases between. The CDR3 protein is CSGMQTQETQYF. CDR3 bases: TGCAGCGGGATGCAGACCCAAGAGACCCAGTACTTC.

About this clonotype itself: One end of the junction fails to match germline, which may point to a read error. The chain uses TRBV4-2 and TRBJ2-3; TRBD2 aligns across 10 bases. The CDR3 runs 16 residues. Germline CDR1 is LGHNA and CDR2 is YNFKEQ. The CDR3: CTSSSVAGGPWDTQYF. As DNA, the CDR3 is TGTACCAGCAGCTCCGTAGCGGGAGGACCCTGGGATACGCAGTATTTT.

This clonotype occurred a few times. Mismatch with germline at one junction end may stem from a read error. The chain employs TRBV4-1 and TRBJ2-7; the D call may be TRBD1 or TRBD2 (5 bases each). The CDR3 is made up of 15 amino acids. Germline V gives CDR1 MGHRA, CDR2 YSYEKL. The DNA of the CDR3 is TGCGCCAGCAGAAGGGGAGTCAGCTGTACCTACGAGCGGTACTTC. It translates to CASRRGVSCTYERYF.

This clonotype was seen many times. The rearrangement joins TRBV6-5 to TRBJ2-1; no clear D gene. The germline V gene encodes CDR1 MNHEY and CDR2 SVGAGI. The V end was cut by 4 bases, the J end by 8 bases, with 6 bases between. The CDR3 spans 11 residues. The chain's CDR3 is CASSSGHEQFF. The CDR3 DNA is TGTGCCAGCAGTTCGGGCCATGAGCAGTTCTTC.

Concerning this clonotype itself: A much bigger clone sits one base away, suggesting this may be a read error. J is TRBJ2-1 and V is TRBV11-1; 7 bases line up with TRBD2. Germline CDR1 is SGHAT and CDR2 is FQDESV (reference sequence). V shed 1 base, J shed 4 bases, and the junction held 10 bases outside the gene matches. The CDR3 contains 17 residues. CDR3 in amino acids: CASSLGAGGGGYNEQFF. Here the CDR3 DNA reads TGTGCCAGCAGCTTAGGCGCTGGCGGGGGTGGGTACAATGAGCAGTTCTTC.

The gene calls are TRBV11-2 and TRBJ2-2; D not certain. CDR1 and CDR2 (germline): SGHAT, FQNNGV. The CDR3 is 13 amino acids. V lost 10 bases, J lost 8 bases, and 17 bases lay in between. CDR3 DNA sequence: TGTGCCACCAGGCCAACAGTCACGGGGGAGCTGTTTTTT. As protein: CATRPTVTGELFF.

Concerning this clonotype: Given a much more abundant clone one base away, this may be a read error. The genes are TRBV29-1 and TRBJ2-1; a weak D match, TRBD1 (5 bases). Germline CDR1 and CDR2: SQVTM and ANQGSEA. CDR3 length: 15 residues. DNA for the CDR3: TGCAGCGTTGAAGGTGGGGCTGATACCTACAATGAGCGGTTCTTC. Protein product: CSVEGGADTYNERFF.

As concerns this clonotype: An end of the junction differs from the germline gene, which may be a read error. The chain uses TRBV6-1 and TRBJ2-6, with 9 nucleotides matching TRBD1. Per the germline V gene, CDR1 is MNHNS and CDR2 is SASEGT. The CDR3 spans 20 residues. The CDR3 protein is CASSDVPGQGRSSGVNILTF. CDR3 DNA: TGTGCCAGCAGTGACGTTCCGGGACAGGGTAGAAGCTCTGGGGTCAACATCCTGACTTTC.

This chain connects TRBV11-1 to TRBJ2-1; D uncertain. The CDR3 consists of 15 residues. V lost 6 bases, J lost 4 bases, and 16 bases lay in between. CDR1 SGHAT and CDR2 FQDESV come from the germline V gene (reference sequence). CDR3 nucleotide sequence: TGTGCCAGCAGTTTGCTAGTTAATAGATACAATGAGCAGTTCTTC. It yields the protein CASSLLVNRYNEQFF.

This clonotype came up many times. The V call is TRBV5-1, the J call TRBJ2-1; 10 bases align to TRBD2. Germline V gene sequence: CDR1 SGHRS, CDR2 YFSETQ. The CDR3 runs to 14 residues. The ends lost 2 bases at V and 8 bases at J; junction bases unmatched: 4. In DNA, the CDR3 is TGCGCCAGCAGCTTTCTAGCGGGAGCGTATGAGCAGTTCTTC. This translates into CASSFLAGAYEQFF.

This clonotype was picked up one time. The CDR3 end shows no conserved phenylalanine or tryptophan, and so a read error is likely. This chain joins TRBV20-1 and TRBJ2-5, with 7 bases aligning to TRBD2. Per germline, CDR1 DFQATT and CDR2 SNEGSKA (reference sequence). There are 16 residues in the CDR3. V shed 2 bases, J shed 0 bases, and the junction held 9 bases outside the gene matches. The CDR3 region is CSARLAGRGYQETQYC. In nucleotides, the CDR3 is TGCAGTGCTAGACTTGCCGGGCGGGGGTACCAAGAGACCCAGTACTGC.

This clonotype was picked up many times. The rearrangement joins TRBV6-5 to TRBJ2-2, with TRBD2 matching 8 bases. Losses at the gene ends were 6 bases for V and 8 bases for J; bases not matched to a gene: 14. Germline values: CDR1 MNHEY, CDR2 SVGAGI. The CDR3 runs to 16 residues. The CDR3 DNA sequence: TGTGCCAGCAGCAGCCTGAGCGGGAGCGCCGAAGGGGAGCTGTTTTTT. Translating it yields CASSSLSGSAEGELFF.

This chain joins TRBV29-1 and TRBJ2-1; TRBD2 matches at 9 bases. Trimming cost V 6 bases and J 7 bases; bases outside gene matches: 10. CDR3 length equals 14 residues. Germline CDR1 and CDR2: SQVTM and ANQGSEA. The CDR3 DNA is TGCAGCGTGGATCTAGCGGGATTGCGAAATGAGCAGTTCTTC. The encoded protein is CSVDLAGLRNEQFF.

This clonotype was observed many times. The rearrangement joins TRBV28 to TRBJ1-2; 7 nucleotides line up with TRBD1. From germline, CDR1 is MDHEN and CDR2 SYDVKM. The trim removed 2 bases at V and 6 bases at J, leaving 6 bases unmatched. The CDR3 totals 14 residues. CDR3 loop: CASSLGRGFDGYTF. The CDR3 DNA is TGTGCCAGCAGTTTAGGCAGGGGGTTCGATGGCTACACCTTC.

The chain employs TRBV29-1 and TRBJ2-7; a possible D gene is TRBD1 (5 bases). V was cut by 6 bases and J by 4 bases, with 13 bases left in between. The germline V gene has CDR1 SQVTM and CDR2 ANQGSEA. This CDR3 contains 12 residues. The CDR3 loop is CSVWGCGYEQYF. CDR3 nucleotide sequence: TGCAGCGTGTGGGGCTGTGGGTACGAGCAGTACTTC.

This clonotype has ten or more counts. The V and J genes are TRBV11-3 and TRBJ2-6; 9 bases agree with TRBD1. The CDR3 consists of 17 residues. Germline values: CDR1 SGHNT, CDR2 YENEEA. Trimming removed 5 bases from V and 0 bases from J; junction bases left unmatched: 5. The CDR3 nucleotides read TGTGCCAGCAGCGTCGGACAGGGGACCTCTGGGGCCAACGTCCTGACTTTC. Protein: CASSVGQGTSGANVLTF.

As regards this clonotype: Given a much more abundant clone one base away, this may be a read error. The chain uses TRBV5-1 and TRBJ2-1; D uncertain. The germline V gene has CDR1 SGHRS and CDR2 YFSETQ. V was shortened by 5 bases and J by 8 bases, with 11 bases between the two germline ends. The CDR3 is made up of 12 amino acids. The CDR3 loop is CASRPDHYEQFF. As DNA, the CDR3 is TGCGCCAGCAGGCCAGACCACTATGAGCAGTTCTTC.